Listed here are 3 T cell receptor beta chains from one sample, sequenced in a study of T cells after yellow fever vaccination. MiXCR, applied by TCRdb to the 5' RACE reads, yields one record per CDR3 protein. In the table there are fewer than 400,000 distinct CDR3 sequences, roughly a tenth of which are singletons. The sequencing used CD4+ T cells sorted from PBMCs, collected 45 days after the yellow fever booster vaccination. Every receptor here comes from a man between 18 and 29 years old who received the YFV17D yellow fever vaccine.

This clonotype was seen at least ten times. The V call is TRBV7-3, the J call TRBJ1-1; 7 positions match TRBD1. The CDR3 totals 15 residues. Germline V gene lookup returns CDR1 SGHTA and CDR2 FQGTGA. Trimming cost V 5 bases and J 4 bases; bases outside gene matches: 10. CDR3 in amino acids: CASSRQGGGGTEAFF. Written as DNA, the CDR3 is TGTGCCAGCAGCAGACAGGGAGGGGGCGGCACTGAAGCTTTCTTT.

The chain joins TRBV9 to TRBJ2-5; D not resolved. Germline CDR1 and CDR2: SGDLS and YYNGEE. V lost 3 bases to trimming and J lost 1 base, with 10 bases between them. There are 14 residues in the CDR3. The CDR3 spells CASSARLGQETQYF. The CDR3 nucleotides are TGTGCCAGCAGCGCCCGACTGGGCCAAGAGACCCAGTACTTC.

This clonotype appeared many times. This chain links TRBV11-2 with TRBJ2-3; 11 bases match TRBD2. This CDR3 region has 20 residues. V trimming: 3 bases; J trimming: 0 bases; junction bases outside the gene matches: 14. Per germline, CDR1 SGHAT and CDR2 FQNNGV. The CDR3, as DNA: TGTGCCAGCAGCTTCCGCCTTTCACCGGGACTAGCGGAGAGCACAGATACGCAGTATTTT. Amino acids: CASSFRLSPGLAESTDTQYF.